This passage covers 18 T cell receptor beta chains from one sample sequenced in a study of blood T cell repertoires in COVID-19. Here immunoSEQ multiplex PCR was the method, and the copy in TCRdb shows in-frame clones only, minus some. The sample shows over 200,000 clones, 80% to 90% of them seen only once. Material for sequencing was peripheral blood. The source of these receptors is a woman aged 35 to 49 with active or convalescent COVID-19.

This clone came up once. J is TRBJ2-2 and V is TRBV7-2, with a possible D match to TRBD1 (6 bases). The CDR3 length is 15 residues. Germline V lookup: CDR1 SGHTA, CDR2 FQGNSA. Between the trimmed V and J ends, which lost 1 base and 13 bases, there was a span of 19 bases. In nucleotides, the CDR3 is TGTGCCAGCAGCTTAGACAGGGTGGCTACGGAGGTGCTGTTTTTT. Residues: CASSLDRVATEVLFF.

The V and J genes are TRBV11-2 and TRBJ2-1; D perhaps matches TRBD2 (6 bases). Germline V gene data show CDR1 as SGHAT and CDR2 as FQNNGV. The CDR3 is 14 amino acids. Trimming took 1 base from V and 9 from J, leaving 13 bases between them. CDR3 coding DNA: TGTGCCAGCAGCTTAGGTCACGGGAGCGGTGAGCAGTTCTTC. Protein: CASSLGHGSGEQFF.

As DNA, the CDR3 is TGCGCCAGCGAGGCCGGTCAGGGGGCGCGTCCGAACACTGAAGCTTTCTTT. It translates to CASEAGQGARPNTEAFF. The gene calls are TRBV10-2 and TRBJ1-1; TRBD1 matches at 8 bases. The junction had 15 bases not matched to a gene; V was cut back by 8 bases and J by 1 base. This CDR3 spans 17 amino acids. The germline V gene encodes CDR1 WSHSY and CDR2 SAAADI.

The chain employs TRBV11-2 and TRBJ1-3, with D unclear. The ends were cut back, 5 bases at V and 2 bases at J, with 25 bases in the middle. CDR3 length: 19 amino acids. The V gene's germline CDR1 is SGHAT and CDR2 FQNNGV. The CDR3 region is CASSPIVGPRHLTGNTIYF. In DNA form, the CDR3 reads TGTGCCAGCAGCCCTATAGTGGGCCCGCGACATCTAACTGGAAACACCATATATTTT.

The chain recombines TRBV12-3 or TRBV12-4 with TRBJ1-2; D gene ambiguous. Trimming shortened V by 5 bases and J by 2 bases, and 3 bases separated the two germline ends. The CDR3 covers 11 residues. The chain's CDR3 is CASSRNYGYTF. In DNA, the CDR3 is TGTGCCAGCAGTCGGAACTATGGCTACACCTTC.

V and J are TRBV19 and TRBJ2-2; weak D call: TRBD2 (5 bases). The ends were cut back, 3 bases at V and 0 bases at J, with 11 bases in the middle. The CDR3 has 16 residues. Germline V CDR1 and CDR2: LNHDA, SQIVND (reference sequence). CDR3: CASSMGREPNTGELFF. In DNA form, the CDR3 reads TGTGCCAGTAGTATGGGAAGGGAGCCGAACACCGGGGAGCTGTTTTTT.

In its sample, this clone was seen a few times. The J gene is TRBJ2-1, the V gene TRBV6-5; D possibly corresponds to TRBD1 (6 bases). This CDR3 contains 15 residues. Germline V gene lookup returns CDR1 MNHEY and CDR2 SVGAGI. The V gene lost 8 bases and the J gene lost 10 bases, with 24 bases spanning the gap. The CDR3 is CASLTRKQGPTEQFF. CDR3 DNA sequence: TGTGCCAGCCTTACGAGGAAACAGGGACCTACCGAGCAGTTCTTC.

The rearrangement uses TRBV11-3 and TRBJ1-2; TRBD1 matches at 9 bases. Germline CDR1 is SGHNT and CDR2 is YENEEA. The CDR3 extends over 18 amino acids. J gave up 7 bases and V 1 base, and 16 bases lay outside the gene matches. CDR3 residues: CASSLGGGRGTGPSGYTF. CDR3 DNA: TGTGCCAGCAGCTTAGGAGGAGGGAGAGGGACAGGGCCGAGTGGCTACACCTTC.

This sequence joins TRBV15 and TRBJ1-2; D might be TRBD1 (6 bases). The CDR3 contains 14 residues. Between the trimmed V and J ends, which lost 1 base and 5 bases, there was a span of 11 bases. The V gene's germline CDR1 is LNHNV and CDR2 YYDKDF (reference sequence). The CDR3 DNA reads TGTGCCACCAGCAGAGGAAGGCAGGGGTATGGCTACACCTTC. Protein sequence: CATSRGRQGYGYTF.

This rearrangement joins TRBV27 to TRBJ2-1; possibly TRBD1 for D (5 bases). The CDR3 has 14 residues. The germline V and J ends were trimmed by 6 bases and 8 bases, with 17 bases remaining between them. Germline CDR1 MNHEY, CDR2 SMNVEV (reference sequence). Written as DNA, the CDR3 is TGTGCCAGCAGGCCTCAATCGGACATCCATGAGCAGTTCTTC. Translation: CASRPQSDIHEQFF.

This chain uses TRBV11-2 with TRBJ1-3, with D unclear. Germline V CDR1 and CDR2: SGHAT, FQNNGV. The CDR3 consists of 17 residues. V lost 2 bases to trimming and J lost 0 bases, with 14 bases between them. CDR3: CASSLRPRGSSGNTIYF. CDR3 bases: TGTGCCAGCAGCTTACGACCCCGGGGATCCTCTGGAAACACCATATATTTT. The whole variable domain, filled in from reference TRBV11-2 and TRBJ1-3, reads EAGVAQSPRYKIIEKRQSVAFWCNPISGHATLYWYQQILGQGPKLLIQFQNNGVVDDSQLPKDRFSAERLKGVDSTLKIQPAKLEDSAVYLCASSLRPRGSSGNTIYFGEGSWLTVV.

The rearrangement joins TRBV5-1 to TRBJ2-3; weak D call: TRBD2 (5 bases). The CDR3 spans 16 residues. The V and J ends lost 3 bases and 0 bases respectively, with 14 bases between them. CDR1 is SGHRS, CDR2 YFSETQ, per germline. CDR3 nucleotide sequence: TGCGCCAGCAGCTCGCCTCGGGGATCTAGCACAGATACGCAGTATTTT. This sequence encodes CASSSPRGSSTDTQYF.

This chain connects TRBV10-3 to TRBJ2-7; possibly TRBD1 for D (5 bases). The CDR3 loop spans 13 amino acids. The V end was cut by 0 bases, the J end by 5 bases, with 8 bases between. The germline gives CDR1 ENHRY, CDR2 SYGVKD. As DNA, the CDR3 is TGTGCCATCAGTGAGTCGCAAGGGGACGAGCAGTACTTC. Encoded protein: CAISESQGDEQYF.

The chain couples TRBV14 to TRBJ2-7; 8 nucleotides line up with TRBD1. CDR3 length: 17 residues. The germline CDR1 and CDR2 sequences are SGHDN and FVKESK. V shed 4 bases and J 2 bases; nucleotides not matched to a gene: 13. The CDR3 DNA follows: TGTGCCAGCAGCCCCACCGTAGGACAGGGAATCCCCTACGAGCAGTACTTC. Its translation is CASSPTVGQGIPYEQYF.

The rearrangement links TRBV24-1 to TRBJ2-1; 14 bases match TRBD2. Germline-derived CDR1 and CDR2 are KGHDR and SFDVKD. V was pared by 6 bases and J by 10 bases, with 16 bases of the junction left unmatched. The CDR3 totals 18 residues. CDR3 nucleotides: TGTGCCACCAGTCCCCCGATGGGGACTAGCGGGAGAACGGAGGAGCAGTTCTTC. This sequence encodes CATSPPMGTSGRTEEQFF.

CDR3 nucleotides: TGTGCCAGTAGTCCGGGGGACGGAATACAAGAGACCCAGTACTTC. Protein product: CASSPGDGIQETQYF. This chain connects TRBV19 to TRBJ2-5, with D possibly TRBD2 on 6 matching bases. The ends were cut back, 5 bases at V and 2 bases at J, with 15 bases in the middle. This CDR3 contains 15 residues. Germline values: CDR1 LNHDA, CDR2 SQIVND (reference sequence).

This chain joins TRBV19 and TRBJ1-1, with 8 bases that match TRBD1. The V gene end was trimmed by 4 bases and the J gene end by 1 base; junction bases not matched to a gene: 8. CDR3 length equals 16 residues. Germline CDR1 LNHDA, CDR2 SQIVND (reference sequence). In nucleotides, the CDR3 is TGTGCCAGTAGTAGAAAAGCAGGGGGCACGAACACTGAAGCTTTCTTT. This codes for CASSRKAGGTNTEAFF. Variable domain in full (rest from reference TRBV19 and TRBJ1-1): DGGITQSPKYLFRKEGQNVTLSCEQNLNHDAMYWYRQDPGQGLRLIYYSQIVNDFQKGDIAEGYSVSREKKESFPLTVTSAQKNPTAFYLCASSRKAGGTNTEAFFGQGTRLTVV.

The chain uses TRBV24-1 and TRBJ1-4; the D gene is possibly TRBD1 (6 bases). V gave up 4 bases and J gave up 4 bases, with 9 bases separating them. The CDR3 length is 14 residues. Germline lookup yields CDR1 KGHDR and CDR2 SFDVKD. CDR3 residues: CATSDPDSNEKLFF. DNA for the CDR3: TGTGCCACCAGTGACCCGGACAGTAATGAAAAACTGTTTTTT.